These T cell receptor beta chains were read from a single sample in a study of shared clonotypes between healthy human individuals. Produced via immunoSEQ multiplex PCR; TCRdb's table is partial and in-frame only. The sample includes around 1 million clones, about 80% of them seen just once. The sample taken for sequencing was memory CD4+ T cells sorted from blood. The receptor source for this set is a man aged 18 to 30 in good health. The CDR3 runs from the conserved cysteine through the conserved F or W. The D gene is left open where the match is weak. Some rows mark clone size as missing; the rest say once, few, many or name a class of expanded clone.

J,V,D,size,DNA,CDR3
TRBJ2-2,TRBV6-1,-,-,TGTGCCAGCGTCTTTACAGGGTTAGGCGGGGAGCTGTTTTTT,CASVFTGLGGELFF
TRBJ2-7,TRBV5-4,TRBD1,-,TGTGCCAGCAGCTCTTCCGGGACAGGGGACTACGAGCAGTACTTC,CASSSSGTGDYEQYF
TRBJ2-2,TRBV30,TRBD1,-,TGTGCCTGGAGCGGACAGGGACGATTTGCCGGGGAGCTGTTTTTT,CAWSGQGRFAGELFF
TRBJ2-3,TRBV18,-,once,TGTGCCAGCTCACGCAATTCGCCGACAGATACGCAGTATTTT,CASSRNSPTDTQYF
TRBJ2-1,TRBV7-9,TRBD2,-,TGTGCCAGCAGCTCGCTAGTGCTAGCGGGGTTCCATGAGCAGTTCTTC,CASSSLVLAGFHEQFF
TRBJ1-1,TRBV6-5,-,-,TGTGCCAGCAGTTACTGGCAGGGGAACACTGAAGCTTTCTTT,CASSYWQGNTEAFF
TRBJ2-1,TRBV7-2,TRBD2,-,TGTGCCAGCAGCGGAAGGGGTGGAGCGGGGGGAGTTCGAGAGCAGTTCTTC,CASSGRGGAGGVREQFF
TRBJ1-4,TRBV28,TRBD1,once,TGTGCCAGCAGTTTACAGGGGGCTGAAAAACTGTTTTTT,CASSLQGAEKLFF
TRBJ1-2,TRBV5-6,-,-,TGTGCCAGCAGCCCGGACAGAAGGGGCTACACCTTC,CASSPDRRGYTF
TRBJ2-2,TRBV30,-,-,TGTGCCTCCCCCGGGCTAGGGAAGAACACCGGGGAGCTGTTTTTT,CASPGLGKNTGELFF
TRBJ1-2,TRBV7-8,-,-,TGTGCCAGCAGCTTAGAAGCAGGGGCGCGGGCCCTCTTTTATGGCTACACCTTC,CASSLEAGARALFYGYTF
TRBJ1-1,TRBV4-3,-,-,TGCGCCAGCAGCCACACTTACCGGGAGAACACTGAAGCTTTCTTT,CASSHTYRENTEAFF
TRBJ2-7,TRBV5-6,-,-,TGTGCCAGCAGCTTGTACGCGGATTCGGGCTACGAGCAGTACTTC,CASSLYADSGYEQYF
TRBJ2-5,TRBV11-1,TRBD2,-,TGTGCCAGCATCCGTAGCGGGGGCCGGTACCAAGAGACCCAGTACTTC,CASIRSGGRYQETQYF
TRBJ2-1,TRBV7-9,TRBD1,-,TGTGCCAGCAGCTTAGGGGGACAGGGAATCAATGAGCAGTTCTTC,CASSLGGQGINEQFF
TRBJ2-3,TRBV7-2,TRBD2,few,TGTGCCAGCAGCGTTAGCGGGAGGGCCTGGGATACGCAGTATTTT,CASSVSGRAWDTQYF
TRBJ1-1,TRBV5-1,-,-,TGCGCCAGCAGCTTGGGGTTGAACACTGAAGCTTTCTTT,CASSLGLNTEAFF